The clone carrying this T cell receptor (beta chain) was seen at least ten times. Its antigen is not identified. The assay was immunoSEQ multiplex PCR, and TCRdb's table has in-frame clones only and misses some. Recorded here are a few thousand clones, none singletons. A marrow graft followed busulfan-fludarabine conditioning, with cyclophosphamide on days +3 and +4. This record comes from a study of T cells after posttransplantation cyclophosphamide. Study-level results: Donor-recipient repertoire similarity was low at 1-2 months, rising over year one. After PTCy, TRB diversity resembled that of CNI/methotrexate controls. Skin or GI-infiltrating T cells shared few TRB sequences with blood.

This material consisted of PBMCs, taken 30 days after allogeneic stem cell transplant with posttransplant cyclophosphamide. This TCR came from a female patient between 55 and 75 years old who received an allogeneic stem cell transplant from an unrelated donor, was CMV-positive, and had acute GVHD only. Some T cells could come from the graft donor.

The CDR3 loop reads CASSLHRDPEAFF. CDR3 bases: TGTGCCAGCAGCCTCCACAGGGATCCTGAAGCTTTCTTT. This chain links TRBV7-2 with TRBJ1-1; the D gene is possibly TRBD1 (6 bases). The CDR3 has 13 amino acids. Per the germline V gene, CDR1 is SGHTA and CDR2 is FQGNSA. V was pared by 5 bases and J by 6 bases, with 13 bases between.